The rows below give T cell receptor beta chains drawn from one sample of a study of T cell responses to AZD1222 COVID-19 vaccine. Sequencing was performed with immunoSEQ multiplex PCR; in TCRdb, only in-frame clones are kept and a portion is missing. The table includes fewer than 180,000 clones, around 90% detected once. The material sequenced was peripheral blood, taken 28 days after the second AZD1222 dose. These receptors were obtained from an adult who received the AZD1222 COVID-19 vaccine. CDR3s leave out the opening cysteine and the closing phenylalanine or tryptophan. Each record gives: V gene, J gene, CDR3 protein.

TRBV2	TRBJ2-3	ASSEAGLITDTQY
TRBV24-1	TRBJ2-2	ATSGVPGKNTGELF
TRBV11-2	TRBJ2-2	ASSPRLGPKQRPGELF
TRBV28	TRBJ2-3	ASSQSTDTQY
TRBV4-1	TRBJ2-7	ASSQDPGLADEQY
TRBV27	TRBJ2-7	ASSYTLGEWSHYEQY
TRBV19	TRBJ2-1	ATKDSLENNEQF
TRBV4-2	TRBJ2-1	ASSQGREGNNEQF
TRBV6-2/TRBV6-3	TRBJ1-3	ASSYFSDSGNTIY
TRBV9	TRBJ2-5	ASSVDSGRGETQY
TRBV2	TRBJ1-5	ASSEAGGLGPQH
TRBV11-3	TRBJ2-3	ASSLGASGGGTTDTQY
TRBV19	TRBJ1-2	ASSPLGSNYGYT
TRBV7-9	TRBJ2-7	ASSLSPTYEQY
TRBV4-1	TRBJ2-7	ASSQESPRLTSSYEQY
TRBV5-1	TRBJ2-7	ASSPGLAGAEQY
TRBV11-3	TRBJ2-3	ASSLSTGTEFTDTQY
TRBV7-8	TRBJ1-5	ASSPDRGNQPQH
TRBV10-1	TRBJ1-1	AKVQLNTEAF
TRBV5-1	TRBJ1-6	ASSLVAGGYNSPLH
TRBV4-1	TRBJ1-3	ASSRDGLNSGNTIY
TRBV3-1/TRBV3-2	TRBJ2-5	ASSPGLAGGPWKETQY
TRBV18	TRBJ2-1	ASSPPGLAGNNEQF
TRBV2	TRBJ2-1	ASSVEGGESYNEQF
TRBV3-1/TRBV3-2	TRBJ1-4	ASSLLPIYLF
TRBV6-5	TRBJ1-1	ASSPSSSTEAF
TRBV7-2	TRBJ1-5	ASSLASDQPQH
TRBV6-2/TRBV6-3	TRBJ2-6	ASSYSSGANVLT
TRBV7-9	TRBJ2-5	ASRDPGTVTQY